Sequencing of this T cell receptor beta chain was carried out in a study of cytomegalovirus exposure and HLA in healthy donors. Germline values: CDR1 LNHDA, CDR2 SQIVND (reference sequence). J was trimmed by 0 bases and V by 5 bases; bases with no gene match: 3. The CDR3 runs 14 residues. Worth noting for this clone: What it binds is not known.

Study conclusions and caveats: Researchers catalogued about 150 TCR beta chains as cytomegalovirus-associated. Specificity for CMV antigens was confirmed in vitro for three of the CMV-associated chains.

Using immunoSEQ multiplex PCR, the repertoire was profiled, and TCRdb retains in-frame clones only, with some absent. In the table there are fewer than 150,000 clones, approximately 80% of which are singletons. J is TRBJ2-7 and V is TRBV19, with TRBD2 matching 8 bases. This TCR derives from a man aged 25-45 years in good health and CMV-seropositive. Sequences were obtained from PBMCs. Here the CDR3 reads CASSGGRNSYEQYF. CDR3 nucleotide sequence: TGTGCCAGTAGTGGCGGGAGGAACTCCTACGAGCAGTACTTC. The full variable domain, its missing parts supplied by reference TRBV19 and TRBJ2-7, is DGGITQSPKYLFRKEGQNVTLSCEQNLNHDAMYWYRQDPGQGLRLIYYSQIVNDFQKGDIAEGYSVSREKKESFPLTVTSAQKNPTAFYLCASSGGRNSYEQYFGPGTRLTVT.